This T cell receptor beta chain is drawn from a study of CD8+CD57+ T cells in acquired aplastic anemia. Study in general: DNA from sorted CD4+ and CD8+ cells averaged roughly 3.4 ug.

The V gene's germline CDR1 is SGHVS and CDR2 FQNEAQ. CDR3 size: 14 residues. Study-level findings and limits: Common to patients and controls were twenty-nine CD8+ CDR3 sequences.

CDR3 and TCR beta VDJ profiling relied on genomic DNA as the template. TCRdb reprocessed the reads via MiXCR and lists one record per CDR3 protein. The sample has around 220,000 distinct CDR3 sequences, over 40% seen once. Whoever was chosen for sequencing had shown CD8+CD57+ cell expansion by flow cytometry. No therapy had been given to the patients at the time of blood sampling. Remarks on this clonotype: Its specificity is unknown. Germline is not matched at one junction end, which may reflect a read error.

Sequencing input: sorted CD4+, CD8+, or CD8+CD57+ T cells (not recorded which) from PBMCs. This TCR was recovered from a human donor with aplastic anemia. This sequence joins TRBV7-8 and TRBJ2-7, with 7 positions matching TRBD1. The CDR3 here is CASSLTGYSYGQYF. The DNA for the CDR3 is TGTGCCAGCAGCTTGACAGGGTACTCCTACGGGCAGTACTTC. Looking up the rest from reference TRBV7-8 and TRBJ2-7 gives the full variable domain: GAGVSQSPRYKVAKRGQDVALRCDPISGHVSLFWYQQALGQGPEFLTYFQNEAQLDKSGLPSDRFFAERPEGSVSTLKIQRTQQEDSAVYLCASSLTGYSYGQYFGPGTRLTVT.